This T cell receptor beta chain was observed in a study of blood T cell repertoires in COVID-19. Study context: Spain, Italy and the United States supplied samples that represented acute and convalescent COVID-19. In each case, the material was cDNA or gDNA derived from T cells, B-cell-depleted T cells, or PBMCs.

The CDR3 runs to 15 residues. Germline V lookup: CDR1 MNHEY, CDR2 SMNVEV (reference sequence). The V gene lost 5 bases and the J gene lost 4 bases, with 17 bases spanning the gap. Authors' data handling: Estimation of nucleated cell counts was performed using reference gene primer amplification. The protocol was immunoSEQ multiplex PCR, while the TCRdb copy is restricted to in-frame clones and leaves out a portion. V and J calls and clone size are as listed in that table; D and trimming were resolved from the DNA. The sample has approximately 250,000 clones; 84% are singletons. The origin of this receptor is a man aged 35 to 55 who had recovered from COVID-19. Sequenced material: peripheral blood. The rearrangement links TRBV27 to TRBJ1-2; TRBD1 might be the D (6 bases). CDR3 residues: CASSIQGSPRYGYTF. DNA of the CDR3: TGTGCCAGCAGTATACAGGGTTCCCCCCGCTATGGCTACACCTTC.